These 13 T cell receptor beta chains were sequenced from one sample in a study of blood T cell repertoires in COVID-19. Some clones are missing from TCRdb's copy, which holds only in-frame ones; the method was immunoSEQ multiplex PCR. Here the sample spans 110,000 or so clones, about four fifths being singletons. Sequencing was performed on peripheral blood. These receptors all stem from a human donor in a cohort sampled during active COVID-19.

This chain links TRBV9 with TRBJ1-2; 9 nucleotides agree with TRBD1. This CDR3 is 14 amino acids long. CDR1 is SGDLS and CDR2 is YYNGEE in the germline V gene. V was clipped by 3 bases and J by 6 bases; unmatched bases: 6. This chain's CDR3 is CASSATGQGDGYTF. CDR3 DNA: TGTGCCAGCAGCGCGACGGGACAGGGCGATGGCTACACCTTC.

The rearrangement links TRBV19 to TRBJ1-5; D is perhaps TRBD1 (5 bases). The germline V and J ends were trimmed by 5 bases and 3 bases, with 26 bases remaining between them. The CDR3 consists of 19 residues. CDR1 and CDR2 (germline): LNHDA, SQIVND (reference sequence). The CDR3 DNA reads as TGTGCCAGTAGTCCCCAACTGGGGCAGGGATCCACCTTCAATCAGCCCCAGCATTTT. This gives the protein CASSPQLGQGSTFNQPQHF.

V usage is TRBV7-9 and J usage is TRBJ2-5; the D is unclear. Germline V CDR1 and CDR2: SEHNR, FQNEAQ (reference sequence). This CDR3 has 9 residues. Trimming stripped 9 bases from V and 5 bases from J, with 4 bases between. In DNA, the CDR3 is TGTGCCAGTGAGGAGACCCAGTACTTC. Its protein is CASEETQYF.

This chain uses TRBV5-6 with TRBJ1-3; D unresolved. V shed 1 base and J shed 1 base, with 9 bases lying between them. The CDR3 consists of 15 residues. Per germline, CDR1 SGHDT and CDR2 YYEEEE. Here the CDR3 DNA reads TGTGCCAGCAGCTTGCCCCCAGGTTCTGGAAACACCATATATTTT. Its protein is CASSLPPGSGNTIYF.

The V gene is TRBV7-9, the J gene TRBJ2-5, with a weak D call TRBD2 (5 bases). The germline V and J ends were trimmed by 5 bases and 6 bases, with 16 bases remaining between them. This CDR3 has 14 amino acids. Germline CDR1 and CDR2: SEHNR and FQNEAQ (reference sequence). The CDR3 region is CASSQRTGWKTQYF. The CDR3 DNA sequence: TGTGCCAGCAGCCAGCGGACTGGCTGGAAGACCCAGTACTTC.

The chain combines TRBV6-2 or TRBV6-3 with TRBJ1-1; D perhaps matches TRBD1 (6 bases). Deletions cut 2 bases from V and 0 bases from J, with 16 bases between. The CDR3 contains 17 residues. Germline values: CDR1 MNHEY, CDR2 SVGEGT. DNA for the CDR3: TGTGCCAGCAGTTACAAACGGAAGGACAGAATGAACACTGAAGCTTTCTTT. The encoded protein is CASSYKRKDRMNTEAFF.

The chain recombines TRBV27 with TRBJ2-7; 8 bases match TRBD1. CDR1 and CDR2 (germline): MNHEY, SMNVEV (reference sequence). The CDR3 is 13 amino acids. The trim removed 6 bases at V and 3 bases at J, leaving 4 bases unmatched. In DNA form, the CDR3 reads TGTGCCAGCAGGCTAGGACAGGGCTACGAGCAGTACTTC. Amino acids: CASRLGQGYEQYF.

The table lists this clone with a few counts. The V and J genes are TRBV27 and TRBJ2-1; 7 bases match TRBD1. J lost 9 bases, V lost 4 bases, and 3 bases had no gene match. This CDR3 region has 12 residues. Germline CDR1 reads MNHEY; CDR2 reads SMNVEV (reference sequence). CDR3 loop: CASSSGTAEQFF. CDR3 nucleotides: TGTGCCAGCAGTTCCGGGACAGCTGAGCAGTTCTTC.

This rearrangement joins TRBV15 to TRBJ2-7; no clear D gene. The germline V gene has CDR1 LNHNV and CDR2 YYDKDF (reference sequence). The CDR3 spans 14 residues. Trimming left V 3 bases short and J 4 bases short, with 13 bases between. DNA of the CDR3: TGTGCCACCAGCAGGGATAGCAAAGGTTACGAGCAGTACTTC. The encoded protein is CATSRDSKGYEQYF.

This chain connects TRBV4-3 to TRBJ2-6; possible D gene TRBD1, 5 bases. The CDR3 runs to 16 residues. With 5 bases removed from V and 0 bases from J, the gap between germline ends came to 11 bases. Germline CDR1 is LGHNA and CDR2 is YSLEER. CDR3 amino acids: CASSDDSTSGANVLTF. Here the CDR3 DNA reads TGCGCCAGCAGCGACGACAGTACCTCTGGGGCCAACGTCCTGACTTTC.

The genes are TRBV5-6 and TRBJ2-7; D call uncertain. This CDR3 region has 14 residues. Germline CDR1 SGHDT, CDR2 YYEEEE. Trimming left V 0 bases short and J 2 bases short, with 9 bases between. The CDR3 coding sequence is TGTGCCAGCAGCTTGGTCGACTGGACCTACGAGCAGTACTTC. The encoded protein is CASSLVDWTYEQYF. The full variable domain, in which reference TRBV5-6 and TRBJ2-7 provide the parts outside the CDR3, is DAGVTQSPTHLIKTRGQQVTLRCSPKSGHDTVSWYQQALGQGPQFIFQYYEEEERQRGNFPDRFSGHQFPNYSSELNVNALLLGDSALYLCASSLVDWTYEQYFGPGTRLTVT.

The rearrangement links TRBV5-1 to TRBJ1-2, with D unresolved. The V gene's germline CDR1 is SGHRS and CDR2 YFSETQ. This CDR3 region has 14 residues. Trimming took 4 bases from V and 4 from J, leaving 14 bases between them. The CDR3 DNA is TGCGCCAGCAGCCCGGGTTCCGGCCTCTATGGCTACACCTTC. Amino acid sequence: CASSPGSGLYGYTF.

The chain has TRBV10-2 and TRBJ1-4; TRBD1 agrees at 8 bases. Germline-derived CDR1 and CDR2 are WSHSY and SAAADI. V shed 10 bases, J shed 3 bases, and the junction held 10 bases outside the gene matches. CDR3 length equals 15 residues. The CDR3: CATLDRATANEKLFF. The CDR3 bases are TGCGCCACCTTGGACAGGGCTACGGCTAATGAAAAACTGTTTTTT.